This T cell receptor beta chain is drawn from a study of response to subunit inactivated influenza vaccine. TCRdb independently ran MiXCR on the RT-PCR reads; one entry per CDR3 protein. This sample carries some 500,000 distinct CDR3 sequences, about 25% of them seen once, and the ten largest clones take over 1.5%. Study-wide findings and caveats: Each seasonal flu vaccination may recruit only limited new T cells, authors suggested.

As to this clonotype: The antigen is not known.

The TCR comes from a man between 45 and 60 years old who received an inactivated influenza vaccine. This specimen consisted of CD4+ T cells sorted from PBMCs, obtained around 5 days after vaccination.

CDR3 DNA sequence: TGTGCCAGCAGTTCCGGGACGCAGGGGGCCTACGAGCAGTACTTC. This translates into CASSSGTQGAYEQYF. The rearrangement links TRBV6-5 to TRBJ2-7; 7 nucleotides agree with TRBD1. V shed 4 bases and J 2 bases; nucleotides not matched to a gene: 8. Germline V gene sequence: CDR1 MNHEY, CDR2 SVGAGI. This CDR3 contains 15 residues.